The present T cell receptor (beta chain) was sequenced within a study of T-cell memory formation after mild COVID-19. Across the whole study: The study found TCR clusters largely donor specific. Whole-study findings and limits: Later expanders leaned toward CD4+, whereas clones contracting from day 15 to 85 were balanced CD4/CD8. Of the contracting clones, CD4+ ones lay mainly in CM and EM, and CD8+ ones in EMRA.

TCRdb reanalysed the 5' RACE reads using MiXCR and keeps one entry per CDR3 protein. The sample consists of 470,000 or so distinct CDR3 sequences, approximately 25% of them appearing once. This clonotype appeared a few times. Its cognate antigen is unknown. This TCR derives from an adult woman who had mild COVID-19 (a few samples of this study predate the infection). Cell type and time point are not known. Sequenced material: PBMCs or a T cell subset sorted from them (not recorded which).

The CDR3: CASSTRQETQYF. The CDR3 DNA sequence: TGTGCCAGTTCGACAAGACAAGAGACCCAGTACTTC. V and J are TRBV12-3 or TRBV12-4 and TRBJ2-5; D call uncertain. This CDR3 is 12 amino acids long. V was trimmed by 9 bases and J by 2 bases, leaving 10 bases between them.